This entry concerns a single TCR beta chain. Its antigen has not been determined. No qualities accompany the bases; no much larger clone lies one base away. These data come from a study of T cell changes during pregnancy in multiple sclerosis (dated by TCRdb to between 2018 and 2020). For context, the study as a whole: The study examined how the T cell repertoire changed over the course of pregnancy in women with multiple sclerosis.

CDR1 and CDR2 are drawn from the germline V gene: SGHVS, FQNEAQ. The junction shows trimming of 8 bases on V and 4 bases on J, and the gene matches do not reach 13 bases of it. The CDR3 runs 16 amino acids, cysteine and phenylalanine included. Here the CDR3 DNA is all that survives: 48 bases in frame from base 1. The method was the immunoSEQ multiplex PCR assay. TCRdb limited this immuneACCESS table to in-frame rearrangements with V and J called. A share of clones is missing; checked studies link under half to unresolved V genes, and the rest is unexplained. A total of 30,000 or so clones appear in this sample, about 91% of them only once. Jointly, the top ten make up around 6.8% of the sample.

Material: CD8+ T cells from peripheral blood mononuclear cells, obtained after pregnancy. The sequence was obtained from a female donor with multiple sclerosis, enrolled in a pregnancy study. The sequence is built from TRBV7-8 and TRBJ2-5, with 10 bases matching TRBD2. DNA sequence: TGTGCCAGCTCGGAAGAGAGCGGGAGGGCCGGAGAGACCCAGTACTTC. It translates as CASSEESGRAGETQYF.